This T cell receptor (beta chain) was obtained from a study of blood T cell repertoires in COVID-19. Study background: Both acute and convalescent COVID-19 samples were obtained from the United States, Italy and Spain. T cells, B-cell-depleted T cells, or PBMCs supplied cDNA or gDNA.

Trimming removed 1 base at V and 4 bases at J, with 7 bases between. Germline CDR1 reads SGHAT; CDR2 reads FQNNGV. The CDR3 spans 13 residues. The authors' processing: Quantification of nucleated cells was approximated via reference gene primer amplification. Here immunoSEQ multiplex PCR was the method, and the copy in TCRdb shows in-frame clones only, minus some. V and J calls and clone size come straight from that table; D and trimming were deduced from the DNA. The sample has about 200,000 clones; around 80% are singletons. The V and J genes are TRBV11-2 and TRBJ1-2; D is unclear. This clonotype originated in a woman between 45 and 60 years old with acute or convalescent COVID-19. Material: peripheral blood. CDR3 nucleotides: TGTGCCAGCAGCTTAGCTGGCACCTATGGCTACACCTTC. This sequence encodes CASSLAGTYGYTF.